This TCR beta chain stems from a study of blood T cells in healthy people across ages. In the study overall: About one barcoded beta molecule per two T cells came from capture by template switching. Whole-study findings and limits: The percentage of naive T cells correlated strongly with TCR beta diversity.

Trimming removed 4 bases from V and 1 base from J; junction bases left unmatched: 15. CDR3 length equals 19 residues. Germline CDR1 and CDR2: MGHRA and YSYEKL. For the second PCR, which ran for roughly 7 to 11 cycles, a sample-barcoded 5' primer and a J-beta primer mix were used. A 12-random-nucleotide template-switch adaptor tagged each cDNA molecule. From the 5' RACE reads, TCRdb called clonotypes with MiXCR, one entry per CDR3 protein. The table records about 570,000 distinct CDR3 sequences, approximately 27% of them present only once. Turning to this clonotype: Its antigen is as yet unknown.

Isolation per sample recovered at least 6 million PBMCs. The chain couples TRBV4-1 to TRBJ1-3; TRBD1 matches at 8 bases. Specimen: blood. The clonotype was recovered from a woman between 65 and 79 years old in good health. CDR3 bases: TGCGCCAGCAGCCGAGAGTATCTCGGACAGGGAAAGTCTGGAAACACCATATATTTT. This gives the protein CASSREYLGQGKSGNTIYF.